This TCR beta chain was sequenced for a study of blood T cell repertoires in COVID-19. Study in general: T cells, B-cell-depleted T cells, or PBMCs supplied cDNA or gDNA.

This CDR3 is built from 13 residues. The germline V gene has CDR1 ENHRY and CDR2 SYGVKD. Trimming cost V 8 bases and J 0 bases, with 9 bases left between them. TCRdb keeps only in-frame clones here, not all; method: immunoSEQ multiplex PCR. Among roughly 400,000 clones listed, more than 70% were seen once. This rearrangement joins TRBV10-3 to TRBJ2-3; perhaps TRBD2 as D (5 bases). Sequenced material: PBMCs or T cells enriched from blood (not recorded which). This receptor was identified in a woman aged 18-30 years who had been exposed to COVID-19. DNA for the CDR3: TGTGCCATCGGTTCGGGGAGCACAGATACGCAGTATTTT. Amino acid sequence: CAIGSGSTDTQYF.